This TCR beta chain is from a study of spatial heterogeneity in lung cancer. Specified time point: sample taken at primary tumor resection. Unsorted samples of tumor, nontumor lung or frozen PBMC had their whole RNA sequenced. CDR3 length: 13 residues. The germline CDR1 and CDR2 sequences are MDHEN and SYDVKM. V dropped 5 bases and J dropped 4 bases, with 10 bases sitting between them. This clonotype appeared many times. This beta chain is off target for a library built for alpha chains, so its abundance means little. Each TCR cDNA molecule carried a unique molecular identifier. TCRdb reprocessed the 5' RACE reads with MiXCR, giving one entry per CDR3 protein. This sample has about 5,000 distinct CDR3 sequences, with about 18% found just once.

Here the sequenced sample was normal lung tissue next to the tumor, taken at surgery. The clonotype was recovered from a male donor with early-stage non-small cell lung cancer. The chain joins TRBV28 to TRBJ2-3; no firm D call. The CDR3 bases are TGTGCCAGCAGTCCCCGGATGGCAGATACGCAGTATTTT. Encoded protein: CASSPRMADTQYF.